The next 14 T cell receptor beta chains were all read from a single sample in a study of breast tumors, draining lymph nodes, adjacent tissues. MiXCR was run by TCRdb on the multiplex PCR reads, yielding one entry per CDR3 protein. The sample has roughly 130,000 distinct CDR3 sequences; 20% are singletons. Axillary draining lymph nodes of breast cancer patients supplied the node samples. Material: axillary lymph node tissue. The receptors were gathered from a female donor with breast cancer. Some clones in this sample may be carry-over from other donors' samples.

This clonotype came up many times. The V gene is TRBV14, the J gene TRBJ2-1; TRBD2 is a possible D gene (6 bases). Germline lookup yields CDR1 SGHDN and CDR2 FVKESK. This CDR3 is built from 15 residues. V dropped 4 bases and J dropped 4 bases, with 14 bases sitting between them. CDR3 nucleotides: TGTGCCAGCAGCCGATCGGGACTGGGATACAATGAGCAGTTCTTC. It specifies CASSRSGLGYNEQFF.

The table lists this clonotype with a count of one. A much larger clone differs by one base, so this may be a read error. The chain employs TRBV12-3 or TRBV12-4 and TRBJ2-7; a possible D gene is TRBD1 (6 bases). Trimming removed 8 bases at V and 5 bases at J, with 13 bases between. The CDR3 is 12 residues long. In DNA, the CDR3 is TGTGCCAGCGGCTGGCAGGGGCACGAGCAGTACTTC. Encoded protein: CASGWQGHEQYF.

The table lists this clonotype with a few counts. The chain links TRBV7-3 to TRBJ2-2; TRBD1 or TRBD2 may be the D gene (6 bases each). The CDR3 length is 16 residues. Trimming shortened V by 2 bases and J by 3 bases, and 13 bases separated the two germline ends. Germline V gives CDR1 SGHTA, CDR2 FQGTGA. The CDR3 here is CASSLAGGTHTGELFF. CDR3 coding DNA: TGTGCCAGCAGCTTAGCTGGCGGGACACACACCGGGGAGCTGTTTTTT.

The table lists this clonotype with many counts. Here the CDR3 reads CASSTGLAGLSYNEQFF. The CDR3 DNA sequence: TGCGCCAGCAGCACAGGACTAGCGGGACTCTCCTACAATGAGCAGTTCTTC. The chain joins TRBV4-1 to TRBJ2-1; the match to TRBD2 covers 12 bases. V shed 5 bases, J shed 0 bases, and the junction held 5 bases outside the gene matches. The germline V gene encodes CDR1 MGHRA and CDR2 YSYEKL. The CDR3 covers 17 residues.

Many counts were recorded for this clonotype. The CDR3 bases are TGTGCCAGCAGTGAACGGACAGCCACCGGGGAGCTGTTTTTT. Translated, it gives CASSERTATGELFF. The chain joins TRBV2 to TRBJ2-2; D possibly corresponds to TRBD1 (6 bases). The V end was cut by 2 bases, the J end by 4 bases, with 8 bases between. The CDR3 loop spans 14 amino acids. Germline V gene sequence: CDR1 SNHLY, CDR2 FYNNEI.

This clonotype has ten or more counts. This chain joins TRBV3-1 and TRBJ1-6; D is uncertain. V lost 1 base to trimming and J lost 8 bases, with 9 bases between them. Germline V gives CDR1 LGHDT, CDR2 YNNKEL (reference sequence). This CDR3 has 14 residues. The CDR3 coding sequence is TGTGCCAGCAGCCAAGCCACCACAGATTCACCCCTCCACTTT. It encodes CASSQATTDSPLHF.

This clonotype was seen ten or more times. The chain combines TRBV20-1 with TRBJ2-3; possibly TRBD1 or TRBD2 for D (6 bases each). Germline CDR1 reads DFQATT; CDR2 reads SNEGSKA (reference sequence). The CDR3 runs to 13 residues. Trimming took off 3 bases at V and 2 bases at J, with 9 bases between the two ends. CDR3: CSASPGATDTQYF. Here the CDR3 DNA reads TGCAGTGCTAGTCCGGGGGCCACAGATACGCAGTATTTT.

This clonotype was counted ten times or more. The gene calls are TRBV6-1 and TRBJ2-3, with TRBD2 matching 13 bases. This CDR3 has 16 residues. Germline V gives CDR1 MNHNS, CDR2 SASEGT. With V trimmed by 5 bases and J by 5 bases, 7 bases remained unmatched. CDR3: CASSLLAGGPGDTQYF. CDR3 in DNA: TGTGCCAGCAGTTTACTAGCGGGGGGGCCAGGAGATACGCAGTATTTT.

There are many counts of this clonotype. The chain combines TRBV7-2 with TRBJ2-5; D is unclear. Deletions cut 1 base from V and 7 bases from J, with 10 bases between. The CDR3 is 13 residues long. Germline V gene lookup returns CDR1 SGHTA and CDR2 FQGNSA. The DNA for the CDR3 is TGTGCCAGCAGCTTAGAGTCTTCGGGGACCCAGTACTTC. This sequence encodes CASSLESSGTQYF.

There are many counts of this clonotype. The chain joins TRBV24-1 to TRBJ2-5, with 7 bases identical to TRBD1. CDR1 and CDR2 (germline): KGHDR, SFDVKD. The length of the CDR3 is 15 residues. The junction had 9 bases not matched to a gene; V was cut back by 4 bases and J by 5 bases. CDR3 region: CATSDPTGPGETQYF. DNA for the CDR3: TGTGCCACCAGTGACCCGACAGGGCCAGGGGAGACCCAGTACTTC.

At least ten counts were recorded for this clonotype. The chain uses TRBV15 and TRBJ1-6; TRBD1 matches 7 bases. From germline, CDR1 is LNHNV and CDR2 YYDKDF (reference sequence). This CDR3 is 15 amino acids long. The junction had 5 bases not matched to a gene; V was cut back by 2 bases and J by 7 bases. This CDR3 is CATSRSGQANSPLHF. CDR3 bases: TGTGCCACCAGCAGATCTGGACAGGCCAATTCACCCCTCCACTTT.

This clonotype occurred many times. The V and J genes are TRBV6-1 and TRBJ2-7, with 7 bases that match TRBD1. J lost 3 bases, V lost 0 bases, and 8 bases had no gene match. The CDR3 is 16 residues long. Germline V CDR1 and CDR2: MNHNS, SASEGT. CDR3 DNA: TGTGCCAGCAGTGAAGCTGGTTGGGACAGTTACTACGAGCAGTACTTC. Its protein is CASSEAGWDSYYEQYF.

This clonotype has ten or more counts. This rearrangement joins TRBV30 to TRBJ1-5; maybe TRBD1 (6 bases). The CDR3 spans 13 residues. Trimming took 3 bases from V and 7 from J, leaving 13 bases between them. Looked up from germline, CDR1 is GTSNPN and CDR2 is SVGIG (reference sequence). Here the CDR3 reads CAWSQGSGQPQHF. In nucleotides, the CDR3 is TGTGCCTGGAGCCAGGGGTCAGGGCAGCCCCAGCATTTT.

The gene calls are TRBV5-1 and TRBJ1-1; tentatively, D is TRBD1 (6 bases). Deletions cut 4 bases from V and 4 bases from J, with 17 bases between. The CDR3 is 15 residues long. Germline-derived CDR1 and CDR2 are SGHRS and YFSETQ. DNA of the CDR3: TGCGCCAGCAGCCAGGGACACGGTGTGGTCACTGAAGCTTTCTTT. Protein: CASSQGHGVVTEAFF. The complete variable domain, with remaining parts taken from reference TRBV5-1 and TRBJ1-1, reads KAGVTQTPRYLIKTRGQQVTLSCSPISGHRSVSWYQQTPGQGLQFLFEYFSETQRNKGNFPGRFSGRQFSNSRSEMNVSTLELGDSALYLCASSQGHGVVTEAFFGQGTRLTVV.